Below are 16 T cell receptor beta chains sequenced from a single sample in a study of tumor-infiltrating lymphocytes in primary liver carcinoma. Unsorted whole blood yielded the blood RNA, and germline DNA was also extracted. Reverse transcription of 450 to 500 ng total RNA with a constant-region primer produced TCR beta cDNA. Each TCR beta library was derived from three nested multiplex PCR rounds that employed slightly modified ARM-PCR. TRBV1-TRBV30 forward primers and a C-beta reverse primer were used in the first two PCR rounds, which each ran for approximately 11 cycles. TCRdb independently ran MiXCR on the multiplex PCR reads; one entry per CDR3 protein. This table has about 200,000 distinct CDR3 sequences, 65% appearing once. Sequencing used peripheral blood. Receptors were obtained from a woman aged 60-75 years with primary liver carcinoma and hepatitis B virus infection.

There are a few counts of this clonotype. The chain uses TRBV2 and TRBJ2-7; 8 bases fit TRBD1. The CDR3 loop spans 14 amino acids. Germline V gene data show CDR1 as SNHLY and CDR2 as FYNNEI. Unmatched junction bases numbered 9, after V lost 7 bases and J lost 4 bases. CDR3: CASTADRVRYEQYF. CDR3 sequence (DNA): TGTGCCAGCACCGCGGACAGGGTACGGTACGAGCAGTACTTC. Full variable domain (rest looked up from reference TRBV2 and TRBJ2-7): EPEVTQTPSHQVTQMGQEVILRCVPISNHLYFYWYRQILGQKVEFLVSFYNNEISEKSEIFDDQFSVERPDGSNFTLKIRSTKLEDSAMYFCASTADRVRYEQYFGPGTRLTVT.

This chain uses TRBV2 with TRBJ2-1; tentative D call: TRBD2 (6 bases). The CDR3 is 13 residues long. The germline V gene encodes CDR1 SNHLY and CDR2 FYNNEI. The V gene lost 6 bases and the J gene lost 9 bases, with 15 bases spanning the gap. For the CDR3, the DNA is TGTGCCAGCAGCCTGGACTACAACAGTGAGCAGTTCTTC. It translates to CASSLDYNSEQFF.

This clonotype was seen ten or more times. The gene calls are TRBV4-2 and TRBJ2-3; 13 bases are a match to TRBD2. V lost 0 bases to trimming and J lost 1 base; unmatched junction nucleotides: 7. CDR1 is LGHNA, CDR2 YNFKEQ, per germline. The CDR3 consists of 19 residues. In nucleotides, the CDR3 is TGTGCCAGCAGCCAAGATTGGACTAGCGGGAGCTCGGGCACAGATACGCAGTATTTT. It is translated as CASSQDWTSGSSGTDTQYF.

The gene calls are TRBV11-2 and TRBJ2-7; D not certain. Gene TRBJ2-1 matches the end of the DNA better, so the J call may be wrong. The CDR3 contains 13 residues. CDR1 is SGHAT and CDR2 is FQNNGV in the germline V gene. The CDR3 nucleotides read TGTGCCAGCAGCTGTTCCGGGCCCTACGAGCAGTTCTTC. Protein product: CASSCSGPYEQFF.

Concerning this clonotype: A much larger clone sits a single nucleotide away, making a read error possible. The chain recombines TRBV12-3 or TRBV12-4 with TRBJ1-1; D is ambiguous. The CDR3 consists of 16 residues. V lost 4 bases and J 0 bases, leaving 15 bases between the germline ends. The CDR3 nucleotides read TGTGCCAGCAGTTCGCGGGGTTCTCCCATGAACACTGAAGCTTTCTTT. Its translation is CASSSRGSPMNTEAFF.

Comment on this clonotype: Its ends do not fully match the called genes, so a read error is possible. The V and J genes are TRBV11-3 and TRBJ2-1; D remains unclear. Germline CDR1 SGHNT, CDR2 YENEEA. This CDR3 contains 14 residues. The CDR3 nucleotides are TGTGCTAGCAGCTTTGGCCATACCTACAATGAGCAGTTCTTC. It yields the protein CASSFGHTYNEQFF.

In regard to this clonotype: A much larger clone sits a single nucleotide away, making a read error possible. The chain combines TRBV29-1 with TRBJ2-3; D might be TRBD1 or TRBD2, each matching 5 bases. CDR3 length: 12 amino acids. CDR1 SQVTM and CDR2 ANQGSEA come from the germline V gene. The CDR3 protein is CSSGGLWDTQCF. The CDR3 DNA follows: TGCAGCTCTGGGGGTCTCTGGGATACGCAGTGTTTT.

Concerning this clonotype itself: This may come from a read error, since a much larger clone is one base off. The chain employs TRBV10-3 and TRBJ2-1; D uncertain. The germline V gene has CDR1 ENHRY and CDR2 SYGVKD. The CDR3 is 13 residues long. Trimming took 8 bases from V and 1 from J, leaving 9 bases between them. CDR3 in amino acids: CAIGAESYNEQFF. The CDR3 DNA reads as TGTGCCATCGGTGCGGAGTCCTACAATGAGCAGTTCTTC.

For this clonotype: The junction does not match germline at one end; this may be a read error. The rearrangement joins TRBV11-2 to TRBJ1-1; 7 bases map to TRBD1. Germline CDR1 and CDR2: SGHAT and FQNNGV. The CDR3 has 14 amino acids. CDR3 region: CASGLRQGRGEAFF. CDR3 DNA: TGTGCCAGCGGCTTACGACAGGGCAGGGGTGAAGCTTTCTTT. The complete variable domain, with remaining parts taken from reference TRBV11-2 and TRBJ1-1, reads EAGVAQSPRYKIIEKRQSVAFWCNPISGHATLYWYQQILGQGPKLLIQFQNNGVVDDSQLPKDRFSAERLKGVDSTLKIQPAKLEDSAVYLCASGLRQGRGEAFFGQGTRLTVV.

In the case of this clonotype: A much larger clone lies one base from this, so it may be a read error. This chain connects TRBV10-3 to TRBJ2-3, with a tentative D call TRBD2 (6 bases). The germline gives CDR1 ENHRY, CDR2 SYGVKD. The CDR3 loop spans 13 amino acids. Trimming cost V 7 bases and J 2 bases, with 10 bases left between them. CDR3 sequence: CAINAGNTDTQYF. CDR3 in DNA: TGTGCCATCAATGCGGGGAACACAGATACGCAGTATTTT.

This rearrangement joins TRBV5-1 to TRBJ2-7, with D unclear. CDR1 and CDR2 from the germline V gene are SGHRS and YFSETQ. The V end was cut by 2 bases, the J end by 2 bases, with 11 bases between. This CDR3 is 14 amino acids long. CDR3 amino acids: CASSLRVQTYEQYF. DNA of the CDR3: TGCGCCAGCAGCTTACGGGTGCAAACCTACGAGCAGTACTTC.

This clonotype has a count of ten or more. The rearrangement links TRBV6-4 to TRBJ2-1; 13 bases map to TRBD2. The CDR3 runs 16 residues. V dropped 3 bases and J dropped 6; count of bases not matched to a gene: 5. Germline V gives CDR1 MRHNA, CDR2 SNTAGT. The CDR3 region is CASSEKGLAGANEQFF. DNA for the CDR3: TGTGCCAGCAGTGAAAAAGGACTAGCGGGAGCCAATGAGCAGTTCTTC.

Regarding this clonotype: A much larger clone sits a single nucleotide away, making a read error possible. The rearrangement links TRBV12-3 or TRBV12-4 to TRBJ1-5; D call uncertain. The end of the DNA aligns better with TRBJ2-3, so the J call may be wrong. The CDR3 consists of 11 residues. The CDR3: CASSSRQPQYF. The CDR3 DNA reads as TGTGCCAGCAGTTCTCGGCAGCCCCAGTATTTT.

Many counts were recorded for this clonotype. The J gene is TRBJ2-7, the V gene TRBV13; D is ambiguous. CDR1 is PRHDT and CDR2 is FYEKMQ in the germline V gene (reference sequence). The length of the CDR3 is 10 residues. V gave up 5 bases and J gave up 4 bases, with 3 bases separating them. CDR3 sequence reads: CASSLYEQYF. DNA of the CDR3: TGTGCCAGCAGCCTGTACGAGCAGTACTTC.

Notes on this clonotype: This may be a read error, as it is one base from a much larger clone. V gene TRBV4-2 combines with J gene TRBJ2-7; D is ambiguous. Germline V gene lookup returns CDR1 LGHNA and CDR2 YNFKEQ. The germline V and J ends were trimmed by 10 bases and 3 bases, with 16 bases remaining between them. CDR3 length: 13 residues. The CDR3 DNA reads as TGTGCCATCGTGGCAACGGTTCTCTACGAGCAGTACTTC. As protein: CAIVATVLYEQYF.

There are a few counts of this clonotype. V is TRBV5-6 and J is TRBJ2-7; D might be TRBD2 (6 bases). The germline V and J ends were trimmed by 1 base and 0 bases, with 8 bases remaining between them. The CDR3 runs 14 residues. CDR1 SGHDT and CDR2 YYEEEE come from the germline V gene. Written as DNA, the CDR3 is TGTGCCAGCAGCTTGATCGGGAGCTCCTACGAGCAGTACTTC. This sequence encodes CASSLIGSSYEQYF.